Listed here are 24 T cell receptor beta chains from one sample, sequenced in a study of T cell changes during pregnancy in multiple sclerosis. Clones were sequenced by immunoSEQ multiplex PCR, and TCRdb holds only the in-frame ones, with some missing. Here the sample spans about 75,000 clones, more than 80% being singletons. Sequenced here: peripheral blood, sampled in the first trimester of pregnancy. Receptors originate from a female donor in good health, enrolled as a control in a pregnancy study.

The rearrangement joins TRBV28 to TRBJ2-4; the match to TRBD1 covers 7 bases. The germline V gene encodes CDR1 MDHEN and CDR2 SYDVKM. V trimming: 5 bases; J trimming: 0 bases; junction bases outside the gene matches: 10. The CDR3 has 17 amino acids. The CDR3: CASSAATGRLAKNIQYF. CDR3 sequence (DNA): TGTGCCAGCAGTGCGGCGACAGGGAGATTAGCCAAAAACATTCAGTACTTC.

The J gene is TRBJ2-2, the V gene TRBV11-3, with 15 nucleotides matching TRBD2. Germline V gives CDR1 SGHNT, CDR2 YENEEA. The CDR3 extends over 16 amino acids. J was trimmed by 5 bases and V by 5 bases; bases with no gene match: 3. This chain's CDR3 is CASSGGLAGGTGELFF. CDR3 DNA sequence: TGTGCCAGCAGCGGGGGACTAGCGGGAGGTACCGGGGAGCTGTTTTTT.

The chain joins TRBV13 to TRBJ2-1; TRBD2 is a possible D gene (5 bases). V shed 3 bases and J shed 0 bases, with 18 bases lying between them. The CDR3 covers 18 residues. Germline CDR1 PRHDT, CDR2 FYEKMQ (reference sequence). The CDR3 sequence: CASSLKGLERPSYNEQFF. The CDR3 bases are TGTGCCAGCAGCTTGAAAGGACTCGAAAGACCCTCCTACAATGAGCAGTTCTTC.

The rearrangement links TRBV11-2 to TRBJ2-3, with a possible D match to TRBD1 (5 bases). The CDR3 loop spans 15 amino acids. Germline CDR1 reads SGHAT; CDR2 reads FQNNGV. V was shortened by 3 bases and J by 3 bases, with 13 bases between the two germline ends. The CDR3 DNA reads as TGTGCCAGCAGCTTTACCCCGAAGGGGACAGATACGCAGTATTTT. Its translation is CASSFTPKGTDTQYF. The entire variable domain, with the rest obtained from reference TRBV11-2 and TRBJ2-3, is as follows: EAGVAQSPRYKIIEKRQSVAFWCNPISGHATLYWYQQILGQGPKLLIQFQNNGVVDDSQLPKDRFSAERLKGVDSTLKIQPAKLEDSAVYLCASSFTPKGTDTQYFGPGTRLTVL.

The chain employs TRBV18 and TRBJ2-3, with 7 bases identical to TRBD1. Per germline, CDR1 KGHSH and CDR2 LQKENI. V shed 4 bases and J 3 bases; nucleotides not matched to a gene: 7. The CDR3 consists of 15 residues. Here the CDR3 reads CASSHRDSRTDTQYF. DNA for the CDR3: TGTGCCAGCTCACATCGGGACAGCCGGACAGATACGCAGTATTTT. Full variable domain (rest looked up from reference TRBV18 and TRBJ2-3): NAGVMQNPRHLVRRRGQEARLRCSPMKGHSHVYWYRQLPEEGLKFMVYLQKENIIDESGMPKERFSAEFPKEGPSILRIQQVVRGDSAAYFCASSHRDSRTDTQYFGPGTRLTVL.

The gene calls are TRBV6-4 and TRBJ2-1, with D perhaps matching TRBD2 (5 bases). CDR3 length equals 15 residues. Germline CDR1 and CDR2: MRHNA and SNTAGT. V was cut by 4 bases and J by 9 bases, with 19 bases left in between. The CDR3 here is CASSVVAAGVGEQFF. As DNA, the CDR3 is TGTGCCAGCAGTGTGGTGGCTGCCGGGGTCGGTGAGCAGTTCTTC.

This chain links TRBV4-2 with TRBJ1-2, with 12 bases that match TRBD1. This CDR3 has 15 residues. With 7 bases clipped from V and 4 bases from J, the junction kept 7 bases outside the gene matches. Per the germline V gene, CDR1 is LGHNA and CDR2 is YNFKEQ. CDR3 residues: CASNPGTGGPYGYTF. CDR3 nucleotides: TGTGCCAGCAACCCCGGGACAGGGGGCCCCTATGGCTACACCTTC.

The chain couples TRBV27 to TRBJ1-6; 8 bases map to TRBD1. CDR3 size: 17 residues. From germline, CDR1 is MNHEY and CDR2 SMNVEV (reference sequence). J was trimmed by 7 bases and V by 5 bases; bases with no gene match: 13. CDR3 coding DNA: TGTGCCAGCAGTCCAGACAGGGGAGGAGGATGGAATTCACCCCTCCACTTT. Translating gives CASSPDRGGGWNSPLHF.

The chain joins TRBV19 to TRBJ2-5, with 7 bases lining up with TRBD2. In germline, CDR1 is LNHDA, CDR2 SQIVND (reference sequence). The trim removed 1 base at V and 4 bases at J, leaving 0 bases unmatched. The CDR3 is 13 amino acids. The chain's CDR3 is CASSIAGGETQYF. The CDR3, as DNA: TGTGCCAGTAGTATAGCGGGAGGAGAGACCCAGTACTTC.

Turning to this clone: An end of the junction differs from the germline gene, which may be a read error. The chain carries TRBV7-9 and TRBJ2-7, with 8 bases identical to TRBD1. The CDR3 has 15 residues. In germline, CDR1 is SEHNR, CDR2 FQNEAQ (reference sequence). In nucleotides, the CDR3 is TGTGCCAGCAGTTTAGACAGGGGCAGCTCCTACGAGCAGTACTTC. This codes for CASSLDRGSSYEQYF.

This chain uses TRBV9 with TRBJ2-4, with 7 positions matching TRBD1. V shed 3 bases and J 0 bases; nucleotides not matched to a gene: 12. The CDR3 runs 18 residues. Germline CDR1 and CDR2: SGDLS and YYNGEE. The CDR3 DNA reads as TGTGCCAGCAGCGGGCGGACAGGCTCCCTAGGAGCCAAAAACATTCAGTACTTC. Its protein is CASSGRTGSLGAKNIQYF. Filled out from reference TRBV9 and TRBJ2-4, the complete variable domain reads DSGVTQTPKHLITATGQRVTLRCSPRSGDLSVYWYQQSLDQGLQFLIQYYNGEERAKGNILERFSAQQFPDLHSELNLSSLELGDSALYFCASSGRTGSLGAKNIQYFGAGTRLSVL.

The V and J genes are TRBV27 and TRBJ2-5, with TRBD1 as a possible D gene (5 bases). The CDR3 totals 17 residues. The V end lost 6 bases, the J end lost 8 bases, and 28 bases lay between the germline ends. The V gene's germline CDR1 is MNHEY and CDR2 SMNVEV (reference sequence). CDR3 DNA sequence: TGTGCCAGCAGCTCCAAAGTAGGGGCAGCCCGGGCCGGTACCCAGTACTTC. This translates into CASSSKVGAARAGTQYF.

The chain has TRBV6-4 and TRBJ1-5, with TRBD1 matching over 7 bases. V was pared by 6 bases and J by 0 bases, with 5 bases of the junction left unmatched. The CDR3 length is 15 residues. Germline CDR1 is MRHNA and CDR2 is SNTAGT. CDR3 region: CASSRDSYSNQPQHF. CDR3 coding DNA: TGTGCCAGCAGCCGGGACAGTTATAGCAATCAGCCCCAGCATTTT.

J is TRBJ2-7 and V is TRBV30; 9 bases match TRBD2. CDR1 is GTSNPN and CDR2 is SVGIG in the germline V gene (reference sequence). The trim removed 2 bases at V and 4 bases at J, leaving 15 bases unmatched. The CDR3 loop spans 17 amino acids. The CDR3 reads CAWSKMRGGGSSYEQYF. CDR3 nucleotide sequence: TGTGCCTGGAGTAAAATGCGGGGGGGCGGGAGCTCGTACGAGCAGTACTTC.

The chain recombines TRBV7-2 with TRBJ1-2; TRBD1 matches at 12 bases. The junction had 11 bases not matched to a gene; V was cut back by 6 bases and J by 3 bases. Germline CDR1 is SGHTA and CDR2 is FQGNSA. The CDR3 is made up of 17 amino acids. The CDR3 DNA is TGTGCCAGCAGGGGGGGGACAGGGGGCTCTGGTGACTATGGCTACACCTTC. Its protein product is CASRGGTGGSGDYGYTF.

Points on this clone: Within the sample, other DNA sequences also encode this same CDR3. The rearrangement uses TRBV5-1 and TRBJ2-1; 7 bases map to TRBD1. The J segment lost 4 bases and the V segment lost 0 bases, leaving 1 base of the junction unmatched. This CDR3 is built from 14 residues. Germline CDR1 is SGHRS and CDR2 is YFSETQ. In DNA, the CDR3 is TGCGCCAGCAGCTTGGGACAGGGATACAATGAGCAGTTCTTC. Its translation: CASSLGQGYNEQFF.

V and J are TRBV7-2 and TRBJ1-2; D gene uncertain. From germline, CDR1 is SGHTA and CDR2 FQGNSA. The CDR3 is 14 residues long. V lost 0 bases and J 4 bases, leaving 9 bases between the germline ends. The CDR3 DNA reads TGTGCCAGCAGCTTAGCGGAGCCTTCCTATGGCTACACCTTC. It yields the protein CASSLAEPSYGYTF.

The chain combines TRBV2 with TRBJ1-2, with D possibly being TRBD1 (6 bases). V lost 11 bases and J lost 8, with 15 bases in between. Per the germline V gene, CDR1 is SNHLY and CDR2 is FYNNEI. The CDR3 is 11 residues long. The CDR3 DNA sequence: TGTGCCGGAACCGGGACATTCGGCTACACCTTC. Protein sequence: CAGTGTFGYTF.

The chain links TRBV7-2 to TRBJ2-3, with 10 bases identical to TRBD1. CDR3 size: 16 residues. In germline, CDR1 is SGHTA, CDR2 FQGNSA. Germline trimming cut 5 bases from V and 6 bases from J; bases unmatched to any gene: 11. The CDR3 coding sequence is TGTGCCAGCAGCGCCCGAACCGGGACAGGGGCCGATACGCAGTATTTT. Translation gives CASSARTGTGADTQYF.

This clone turned up a few times. The rearrangement links TRBV11-2 to TRBJ1-1, with D tentatively TRBD1 (5 bases). Trimming pared 1 base from V and 3 bases from J, leaving 9 bases between. The CDR3 has 14 amino acids. Germline CDR1 reads SGHAT; CDR2 reads FQNNGV. The CDR3 spells CASSLVQGYTEAFF. The CDR3 DNA reads TGTGCCAGCAGCTTAGTTCAGGGTTACACTGAAGCTTTCTTT.

This clone was observed once. The chain combines TRBV18 with TRBJ1-6, with D possibly TRBD1 on 6 matching bases. Trimming cost V 1 base and J 9 bases, with 16 bases left between them. Germline V CDR1 and CDR2: KGHSH, LQKENI. The CDR3 is 16 residues long. DNA of the CDR3: TGTGCCAGCTCACCACAGGGGGAGCTGACCGGTTCACCCCTCCACTTT. Its protein is CASSPQGELTGSPLHF.

The chain joins TRBV13 to TRBJ2-1; TRBD1 agrees at 8 bases. This CDR3 contains 16 residues. Germline CDR1 is PRHDT and CDR2 is FYEKMQ (reference sequence). Trimming cost V 5 bases and J 9 bases; bases outside gene matches: 15. The CDR3 coding sequence is TGTGCCAGCAGCGGAGACAGGGGAGAGGGCCTCGGTGAGCAGTTCTTC. Its protein product is CASSGDRGEGLGEQFF. Complete variable domain (other parts from reference TRBV13 and TRBJ2-1): AAGVIQSPRHLIKEKRETATLKCYPIPRHDTVYWYQQGPGQDPQFLISFYEKMQSDKGSIPDRFSAQQFSDYHSELNMSSLELGDSALYFCASSGDRGEGLGEQFFGPGTRLTVL.

This clone occurred once. The V gene is TRBV28, the J gene TRBJ1-5; TRBD1 might be the D (5 bases). V lost 3 bases, J lost 3 bases, and 12 bases lay in between. CDR3 length: 15 residues. The V gene's germline CDR1 is MDHEN and CDR2 SYDVKM. This CDR3 reads CASSLTGGSNQPQHF. In DNA form, the CDR3 reads TGTGCCAGCAGTTTGACTGGGGGGTCCAATCAGCCCCAGCATTTT.

This chain uses TRBV27 with TRBJ2-7; 7 nucleotides line up with TRBD1. Losses at the gene ends were 6 bases for V and 3 bases for J; bases not matched to a gene: 8. The CDR3 consists of 14 residues. Germline values: CDR1 MNHEY, CDR2 SMNVEV (reference sequence). The CDR3 region is CASRRPGQNYEQYF. DNA for the CDR3: TGTGCCAGCAGGAGGCCGGGACAGAACTACGAGCAGTACTTC.